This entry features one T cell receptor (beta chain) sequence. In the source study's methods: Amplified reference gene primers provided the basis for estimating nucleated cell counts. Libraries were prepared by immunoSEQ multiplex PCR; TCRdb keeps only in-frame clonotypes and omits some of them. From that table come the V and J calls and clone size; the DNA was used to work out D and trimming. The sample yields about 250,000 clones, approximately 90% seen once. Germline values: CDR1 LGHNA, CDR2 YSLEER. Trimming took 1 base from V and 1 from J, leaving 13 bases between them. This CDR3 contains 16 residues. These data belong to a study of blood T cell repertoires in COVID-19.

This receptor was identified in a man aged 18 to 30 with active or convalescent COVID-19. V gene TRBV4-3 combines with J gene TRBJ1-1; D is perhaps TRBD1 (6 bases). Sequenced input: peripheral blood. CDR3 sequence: CASSQATLDRNTEAFF. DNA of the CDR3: TGCGCCAGCAGCCAAGCGACCTTGGACAGGAACACTGAAGCTTTCTTT.